This entry concerns a single T cell receptor beta chain. RNA transcripts were the template, and TCR beta CDR3 regions were amplified from them. First-round RT-PCR used HTBI primers; second-round multiplex PCR followed. One entry per CDR3 protein results from TCRdb running MiXCR on the multiplex PCR reads. The data show about 1.1 million distinct CDR3 sequences, roughly two fifths seen once. This CDR3 has 14 amino acids. V was trimmed by 7 bases and J by 2 bases, leaving 15 bases between them. Germline-derived CDR1 and CDR2 are SEHNR and FQNEAQ (reference sequence). This record comes from a study of Graves' ophthalmopathy and Graves' hyperthyroidism.

This chain joins TRBV7-9 and TRBJ2-7; a possible D gene is TRBD2 (7 bases). Sequencing was done on a sample of peripheral blood or thyroid tissue (not recorded which). The receptor comes from an adult man with Graves' hyperthyroidism. CDR3 in amino acids: CASKGGATTYEQYF. CDR3 DNA: TGTGCCAGCAAGGGGGGGGCTACAACCTACGAGCAGTACTTC.